This T cell receptor beta chain emerged from a study of T cell responses to AZD1222 COVID-19 vaccine. Study findings and constraints: Repertoires were obtained only post-peak T cell response. When two AZD1222 doses had been given, Spike-specific TCR breadth and depth rose. Seropositive status at baseline applied to only six AZD1222 recipients.

The table came from immunoSEQ multiplex PCR; TCRdb's copy has only in-frame clones and leaves some out. Found here are some 170,000 clones, approximately 90% of them singletons; the top ten hold 3.5% to 5.5%. The germline V gene has CDR1 MDHEN and CDR2 SYDVKM. CDR3 length: 13 amino acids. Trimming cost V 3 bases and J 2 bases, with 8 bases left between them. Concerning this clone itself: Its specificity is unknown. In the same sample, other DNA sequences code for this CDR3.

The gene calls are TRBV28 and TRBJ2-7, with a weak D call TRBD1 (6 bases). Sequencing used peripheral blood, obtained 28 days after the second dose of the MenACWY control vaccine. The sequence came from an adult who received the MenACWY meningococcal vaccine as a control. CDR3 amino acids: CASSFGQPYEQYF. The CDR3 DNA is TGTGCCAGCAGTTTCGGACAGCCCTACGAGCAGTACTTC.